Ten or more counts support the clone carrying this T cell receptor beta chain. Patients were aged 18 to 65, had disease duration under 2 months, and had newly diagnosed hyperthyroidism. These data originate in a study of T cells in Graves' hyperthyroidism and ophthalmopathy. RNA transcripts yielded amplified TCR beta CDR3 regions. The HTBI primer set drove a first-round RT-PCR of the TCR CDR3. From the multiplex PCR reads, TCRdb called clonotypes with MiXCR, one entry per CDR3 protein. Of around 300,000 distinct CDR3 sequences detected, approximately 13% appear once; the ten largest clones hold under 8%. V was shortened by 1 base and J by 9 bases, with 13 bases between the two germline ends. The CDR3 contains 15 residues. CDR1 SEHNR and CDR2 FQNEAQ come from the germline V gene (reference sequence).

The V call is TRBV7-9, the J call TRBJ1-6; maybe TRBD1 (6 bases). The sequence came from a woman between 40 and 55 years old with Graves' hyperthyroidism. The sequencing sample was made of blood. This CDR3 is CASSLGTGISSPLHF. In DNA, the CDR3 is TGTGCCAGCAGCTTAGGAACAGGGATCAGTTCACCCCTCCACTTT.